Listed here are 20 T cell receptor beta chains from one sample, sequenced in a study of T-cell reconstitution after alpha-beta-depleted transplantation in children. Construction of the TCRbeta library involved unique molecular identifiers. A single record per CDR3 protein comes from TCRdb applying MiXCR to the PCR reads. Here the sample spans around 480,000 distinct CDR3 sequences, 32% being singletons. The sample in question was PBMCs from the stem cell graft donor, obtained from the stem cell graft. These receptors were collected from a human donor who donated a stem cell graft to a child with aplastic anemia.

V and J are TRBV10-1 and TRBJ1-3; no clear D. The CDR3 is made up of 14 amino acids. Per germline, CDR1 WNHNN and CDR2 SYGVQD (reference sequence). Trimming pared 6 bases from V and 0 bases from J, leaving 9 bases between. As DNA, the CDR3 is TGCGCCAGCAGCGCCGATATCTCTGGAAACACCATATATTTT. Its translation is CASSADISGNTIYF.

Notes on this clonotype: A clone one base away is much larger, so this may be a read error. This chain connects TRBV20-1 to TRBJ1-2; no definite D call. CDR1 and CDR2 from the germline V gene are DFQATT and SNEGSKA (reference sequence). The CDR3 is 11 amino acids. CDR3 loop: CSPSSDYGYTF. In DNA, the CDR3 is TGCAGTCCTAGCTCCGACTATGGCTACACCTTC.

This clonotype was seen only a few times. The CDR3 loop reads CASSLAGGARSNEKLFF. The CDR3 nucleotides are TGTGCCAGCAGCTTAGCCGGGGGGGCGCGATCTAATGAAAAACTGTTTTTT. The chain has TRBV7-9 and TRBJ1-4; D may be TRBD1 (6 bases). V lost 0 bases to trimming and J lost 3 bases, with 14 bases between them. Germline V gives CDR1 SEHNR, CDR2 FQNEAQ (reference sequence). The CDR3 is 17 residues long. The entire variable domain, with the rest obtained from reference TRBV7-9 and TRBJ1-4, is as follows: DTGVSQNPRHKITKRGQNVTFRCDPISEHNRLYWYRQTLGQGPEFLTYFQNEAQLEKSRLLSDRFSAERPKGSFSTLEIQRTEQGDSAMYLCASSLAGGARSNEKLFFGSGTQLSVL.

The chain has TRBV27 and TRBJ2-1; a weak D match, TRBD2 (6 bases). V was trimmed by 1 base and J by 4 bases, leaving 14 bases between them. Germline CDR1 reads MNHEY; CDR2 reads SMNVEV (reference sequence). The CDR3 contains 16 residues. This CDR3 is CASSLYRGTQYNEQFF. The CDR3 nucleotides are TGTGCCAGCAGTTTATATCGGGGGACGCAATACAATGAGCAGTTCTTC.

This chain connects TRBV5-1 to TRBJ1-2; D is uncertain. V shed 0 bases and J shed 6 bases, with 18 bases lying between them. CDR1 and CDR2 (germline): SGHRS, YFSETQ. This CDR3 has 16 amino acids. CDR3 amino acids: CASSLVPVRVEDGYTF. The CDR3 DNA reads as TGCGCCAGCAGCTTGGTACCAGTTAGGGTTGAGGATGGCTACACCTTC.

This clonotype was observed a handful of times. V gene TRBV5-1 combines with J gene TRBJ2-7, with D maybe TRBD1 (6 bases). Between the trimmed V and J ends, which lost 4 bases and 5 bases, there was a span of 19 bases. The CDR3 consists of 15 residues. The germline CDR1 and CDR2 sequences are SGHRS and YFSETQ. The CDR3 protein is CASSHSGEDSDEQYV. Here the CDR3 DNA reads TGCGCCAGCAGCCACTCCGGCGAGGACAGCGACGAGCAGTACGTC.

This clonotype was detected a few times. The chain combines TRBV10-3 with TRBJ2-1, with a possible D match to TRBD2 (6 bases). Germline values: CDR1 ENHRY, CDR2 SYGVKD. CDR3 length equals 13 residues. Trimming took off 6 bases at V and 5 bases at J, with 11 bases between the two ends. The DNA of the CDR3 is TGTGCCATCAGCGGGACTGCTAACAATGAGCAGTTCTTC. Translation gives CAISGTANNEQFF.

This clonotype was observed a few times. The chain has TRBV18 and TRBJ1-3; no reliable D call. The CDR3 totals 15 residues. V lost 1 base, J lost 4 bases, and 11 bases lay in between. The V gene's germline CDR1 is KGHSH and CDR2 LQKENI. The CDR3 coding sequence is TGTGCCAGCTCACCACAGCAGGTGGTCGGAAACACCATATATTTT. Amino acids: CASSPQQVVGNTIYF. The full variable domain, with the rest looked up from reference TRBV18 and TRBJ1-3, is NAGVMQNPRHLVRRRGQEARLRCSPMKGHSHVYWYRQLPEEGLKFMVYLQKENIIDESGMPKERFSAEFPKEGPSILRIQQVVRGDSAAYFCASSPQQVVGNTIYFGEGSWLTVV.

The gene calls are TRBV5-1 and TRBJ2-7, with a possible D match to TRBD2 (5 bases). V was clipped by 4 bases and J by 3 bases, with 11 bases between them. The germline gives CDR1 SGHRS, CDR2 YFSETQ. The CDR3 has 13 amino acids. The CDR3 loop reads CASSPNAGYEQYV. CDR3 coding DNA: TGCGCCAGCAGCCCCAATGCGGGCTACGAGCAGTACGTC.

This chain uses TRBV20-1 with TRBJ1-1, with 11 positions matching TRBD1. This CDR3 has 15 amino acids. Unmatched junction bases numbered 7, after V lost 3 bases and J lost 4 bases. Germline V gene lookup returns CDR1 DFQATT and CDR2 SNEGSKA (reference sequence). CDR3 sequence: CSASGSGTGGTEAFF. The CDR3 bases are TGCAGTGCTAGTGGTTCGGGGACAGGGGGCACTGAAGCTTTCTTT.

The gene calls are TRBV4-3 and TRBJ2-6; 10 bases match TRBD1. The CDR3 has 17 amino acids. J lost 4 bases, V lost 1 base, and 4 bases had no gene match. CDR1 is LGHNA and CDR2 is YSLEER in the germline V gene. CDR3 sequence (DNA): TGCGCCAGCAGCCAAGTGGGACAGGGGTCCGGGGCCAACGTCCTGACTTTC. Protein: CASSQVGQGSGANVLTF.

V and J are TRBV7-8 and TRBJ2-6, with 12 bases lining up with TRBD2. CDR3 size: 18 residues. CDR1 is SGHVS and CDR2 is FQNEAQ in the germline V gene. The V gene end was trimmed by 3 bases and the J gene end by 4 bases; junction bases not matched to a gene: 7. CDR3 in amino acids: CASSLTSGRLEGANVLTF. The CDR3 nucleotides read TGTGCCAGCAGCTTGACTAGCGGGAGATTGGAGGGGGCCAACGTCCTGACTTTC.

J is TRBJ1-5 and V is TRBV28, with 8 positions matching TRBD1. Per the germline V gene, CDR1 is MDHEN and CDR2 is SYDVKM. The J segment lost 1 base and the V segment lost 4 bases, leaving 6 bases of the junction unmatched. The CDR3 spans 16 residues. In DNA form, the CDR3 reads TGTGCCAGCAGTTCGGCCAGACAGGGGAGCAATCAGCCCCAGCATTTT. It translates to CASSSARQGSNQPQHF.

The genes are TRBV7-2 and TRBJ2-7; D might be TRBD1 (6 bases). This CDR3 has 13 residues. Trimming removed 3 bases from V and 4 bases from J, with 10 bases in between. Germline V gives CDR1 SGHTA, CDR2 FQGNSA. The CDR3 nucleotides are TGTGCCAGCAGCTTTAACGACAGGTACGAGCAGTACGTC. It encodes CASSFNDRYEQYV.

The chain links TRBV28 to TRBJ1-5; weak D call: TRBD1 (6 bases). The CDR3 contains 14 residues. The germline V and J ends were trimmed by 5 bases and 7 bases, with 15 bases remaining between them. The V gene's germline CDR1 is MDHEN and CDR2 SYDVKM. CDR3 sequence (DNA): TGTGCCAGCAGTCCGGACAGTTCAGCCCAGCCCCAGCATTTT. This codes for CASSPDSSAQPQHF.

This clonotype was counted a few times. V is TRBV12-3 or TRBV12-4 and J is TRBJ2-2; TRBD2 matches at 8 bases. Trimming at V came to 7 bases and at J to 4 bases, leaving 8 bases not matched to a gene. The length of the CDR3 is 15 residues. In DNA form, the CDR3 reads TGTGCCAGCATCATCGGGGGGGCGGGCACCGGGGAGCTGTTTTTT. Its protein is CASIIGGAGTGELFF.

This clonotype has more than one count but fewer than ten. Here the CDR3 reads CASSYSRYGGNTEAFF. The CDR3, as DNA: TGTGCCAGCAGTTACTCGAGATACGGGGGAAACACTGAAGCTTTCTTT. V usage is TRBV6-5 and J usage is TRBJ1-1; D possibly corresponds to TRBD1 (5 bases). The CDR3 totals 16 residues. V dropped 0 bases and J dropped 2 bases, with 13 bases sitting between them. CDR1 is MNHEY, CDR2 SVGAGI, per germline.

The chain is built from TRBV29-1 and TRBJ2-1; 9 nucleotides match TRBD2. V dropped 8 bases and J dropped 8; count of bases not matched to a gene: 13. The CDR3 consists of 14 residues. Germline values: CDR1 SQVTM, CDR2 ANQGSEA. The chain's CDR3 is CSFGTSTGWDEQFF. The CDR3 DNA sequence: TGCAGCTTTGGGACTAGCACCGGGTGGGATGAGCAGTTCTTC.

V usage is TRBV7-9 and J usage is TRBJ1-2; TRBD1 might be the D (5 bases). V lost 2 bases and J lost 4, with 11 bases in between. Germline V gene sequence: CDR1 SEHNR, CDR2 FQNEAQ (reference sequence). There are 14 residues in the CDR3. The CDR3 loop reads CASSLTRAAYGYTF. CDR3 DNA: TGTGCCAGCAGCTTAACCAGGGCGGCCTATGGCTACACCTTC.

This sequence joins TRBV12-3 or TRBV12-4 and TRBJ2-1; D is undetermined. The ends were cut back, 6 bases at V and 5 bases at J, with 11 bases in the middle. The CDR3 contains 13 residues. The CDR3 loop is CASRLINNNEQFF. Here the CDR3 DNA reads TGTGCCAGCAGACTTATAAACAACAATGAGCAGTTCTTC.